A single sample gave rise to the 24 T cell receptor beta chains below, sequenced in a study of glioma-infiltrating T cells after dendritic cell vaccination. Measured with immunoSEQ multiplex PCR; TCRdb has only the in-frame clones, and not every one. The sample carries more than 100,000 clones, roughly 79% recorded once. The sequenced sample was blood, obtained before dendritic cell vaccination. These receptors all stem from a human donor with glioblastoma.

This chain connects TRBV11-3 to TRBJ1-5; 8 bases fit TRBD1. Germline V gene lookup returns CDR1 SGHNT and CDR2 YENEEA. J lost 7 bases, V lost 5 bases, and 1 base had no gene match. The CDR3 runs 12 residues. The CDR3 here is CASSTGGQPQHF. In DNA, the CDR3 is TGTGCCAGCAGCACAGGGGGACAGCCCCAGCATTTT.

The chain has TRBV18 and TRBJ1-1; no reliable D call. The V end lost 2 bases, the J end lost 4 bases, and 17 bases lay between the germline ends. Germline V gives CDR1 KGHSH, CDR2 LQKENI. The CDR3 runs 16 residues. The CDR3 here is CASSPTRGGRGTEAFF. Written as DNA, the CDR3 is TGTGCCAGCTCACCAACAAGAGGAGGGCGCGGCACTGAAGCTTTCTTT.

The rearrangement links TRBV19 to TRBJ2-5; possible D gene TRBD1, 6 bases. The J call is uncertain, as TRBJ2-7 better fits the DNA end. This CDR3 comprises 14 residues. CDR1 LNHDA and CDR2 SQIVND come from the germline V gene (reference sequence). Here the CDR3 DNA reads TGTGCCAGTACCCCGGGACACTCTGCGAACGAGCAGTACTTC. Translated: CASTPGHSANEQYF.

The chain couples TRBV5-6 to TRBJ2-5; TRBD2 aligns across 8 bases. Germline CDR1 is SGHDT and CDR2 is YYEEEE. The CDR3 covers 15 residues. V shed 4 bases and J 2 bases; nucleotides not matched to a gene: 7. The CDR3 loop is CASSPRGGRQETQYF. The CDR3 DNA reads TGTGCCAGCAGCCCTCGCGGGGGGAGGCAAGAGACCCAGTACTTC.

The chain's CDR3 is CASRSSAGDTEAFF. The CDR3 DNA sequence: TGCGCCAGCAGATCATCCGCGGGGGACACTGAAGCTTTCTTT. The chain uses TRBV10-1 and TRBJ1-1; D is perhaps TRBD1 (5 bases). The CDR3 spans 14 residues. Germline V lookup: CDR1 WNHNN, CDR2 SYGVQD (reference sequence). Trimming stripped 6 bases from V and 3 bases from J, with 14 bases between.

The chain uses TRBV6-6 and TRBJ1-3, with unresolved D. Trimming took 6 bases from V and 7 from J, leaving 10 bases between them. Germline CDR1 reads MNHNY; CDR2 reads SVGAGI (reference sequence). The CDR3 runs 12 residues. The CDR3 reads CASSRSSNTIYF. The CDR3 DNA reads TGTGCCAGCAGCCGGTCGAGTAACACCATATATTTT.

The chain links TRBV4-1 to TRBJ1-5; D remains unclear. Trimming took 1 base from V and 2 from J, leaving 12 bases between them. CDR1 is MGHRA and CDR2 is YSYEKL in the germline V gene. This CDR3 spans 16 amino acids. DNA for the CDR3: TGCGCCAGCAGCCAAGGAAGGGCGAGGGGCAATCAGCCCCAGCATTTT. Translating it yields CASSQGRARGNQPQHF.

The chain combines TRBV18 with TRBJ1-1; the D is unclear. The CDR3 spans 12 residues. Trimming removed 4 bases at V and 4 bases at J, with 7 bases between. Germline lookup yields CDR1 KGHSH and CDR2 LQKENI. The CDR3 region has the DNA TGTGCCAGCTCACAGCGGGGCACTGAAGCTTTCTTT. Translation: CASSQRGTEAFF. The whole variable domain, remainder taken from reference TRBV18 and TRBJ1-1, is NAGVMQNPRHLVRRRGQEARLRCSPMKGHSHVYWYRQLPEEGLKFMVYLQKENIIDESGMPKERFSAEFPKEGPSILRIQQVVRGDSAAYFCASSQRGTEAFFGQGTRLTVV.

V is TRBV23-1 and J is TRBJ2-3; 9 bases map to TRBD1. TRBV23-1 is placed among ORFs of uncertain function. Trimming at V came to 5 bases and at J to 2 bases, leaving 8 bases not matched to a gene. This CDR3 spans 16 amino acids. The CDR3 loop reads CASSKTGTGTTDTQYF. DNA for the CDR3: TGCGCCAGCAGTAAGACCGGGACAGGGACCACAGATACGCAGTATTTT.

The chain links TRBV5-1 to TRBJ1-1; possibly TRBD1 for D (6 bases). Per germline, CDR1 SGHRS and CDR2 YFSETQ. The CDR3 loop spans 14 amino acids. Trimming stripped 4 bases from V and 2 bases from J, with 12 bases between. In nucleotides, the CDR3 is TGCGCCAGCAGCGCCCGACAGGAAAACACTGAAGCTTTCTTT. It codes for CASSARQENTEAFF.

The V call is TRBV7-9, the J call TRBJ1-5, with no clear D. In germline, CDR1 is SEHNR, CDR2 FQNEAQ (reference sequence). V was cut by 2 bases and J by 0 bases, with 17 bases left in between. The CDR3 loop spans 18 amino acids. The CDR3 region is CASSLSAPHSYSNQPQHF. CDR3 nucleotides: TGTGCCAGCAGCTTATCTGCCCCGCACAGCTATAGCAATCAGCCCCAGCATTTT.

The chain is built from TRBV11-2 and TRBJ2-7; 9 bases map to TRBD2. The CDR3 totals 16 residues. J was trimmed by 3 bases and V by 0 bases; bases with no gene match: 6. From germline, CDR1 is SGHAT and CDR2 FQNNGV. DNA of the CDR3: TGTGCCAGCAGCTTAGAACTTAGCGGGGGACTCTACGAGCAGTACTTC. This gives the protein CASSLELSGGLYEQYF.

CDR3 sequence reads: CASSTSSGASGDLEQYF. Here the CDR3 DNA reads TGTGCCAGCAGTACCTCGTCTGGGGCTAGCGGGGACCTGGAGCAGTACTTC. This rearrangement joins TRBV2 to TRBJ2-7, with TRBD2 identical over 9 bases. J was trimmed by 7 bases and V by 5 bases; bases with no gene match: 18. CDR1 is SNHLY, CDR2 FYNNEI, per germline. The CDR3 extends over 17 amino acids.

In DNA, the CDR3 is TGTGCCAGTAAACCACAGGGAACAACCGAGCAGTACTTC. Translating it yields CASKPQGTTEQYF. The V gene is TRBV19, the J gene TRBJ2-7; D may be TRBD1 (6 bases). V lost 7 bases and J 6 bases, leaving 16 bases between the germline ends. Germline V gives CDR1 LNHDA, CDR2 SQIVND (reference sequence). The CDR3 spans 13 residues.

The chain couples TRBV5-1 to TRBJ2-7; 9 nucleotides agree with TRBD1. Germline-derived CDR1 and CDR2 are SGHRS and YFSETQ. This CDR3 contains 12 residues. The V segment lost 6 bases and the J segment 7 bases; nucleotides outside the gene matches: 5. CDR3 nucleotides: TGCGCCAGCAACCGGGACAGGGAGGAGCAGTACTTC. It is translated as CASNRDREEQYF.

J is TRBJ2-7 and V is TRBV7-9, with 12 bases matching TRBD1. CDR1 and CDR2 from the germline V gene are SEHNR and FQNEAQ (reference sequence). J lost 6 bases, V lost 0 bases, and 9 bases had no gene match. The CDR3 is made up of 17 amino acids. The CDR3 DNA reads as TGTGCCAGCAGCTTAGCGTGGAGGGACAGGGGGCTTGGCGAGCAGTACTTC. The encoded protein is CASSLAWRDRGLGEQYF.

V and J are TRBV7-9 and TRBJ2-5; 7 nucleotides line up with TRBD1. The junction had 6 bases not matched to a gene; V was cut back by 5 bases and J by 0 bases. Germline CDR1 and CDR2: SEHNR and FQNEAQ (reference sequence). CDR3 length: 15 residues. In nucleotides, the CDR3 is TGTGCCAGCAGCCCCAGAGGGGGCTACCAAGAGACCCAGTACTTC. Its protein is CASSPRGGYQETQYF.

This chain joins TRBV4-2 and TRBJ1-5; D ambiguous. Looked up from germline, CDR1 is LGHNA and CDR2 is YNFKEQ. V was pared by 4 bases and J by 6 bases, with 10 bases between. CDR3 size: 13 residues. The CDR3 reads CASSPDMSQPQHF. The CDR3 DNA reads TGTGCCAGCAGCCCCGACATGAGTCAGCCCCAGCATTTT.

The genes are TRBV30 and TRBJ1-5; 10 positions match TRBD1. V dropped 3 bases and J dropped 5; count of bases not matched to a gene: 10. Looked up from germline, CDR1 is GTSNPN and CDR2 is SVGIG (reference sequence). The CDR3 is 16 amino acids. CDR3: CAWSTPGQGFYQPQHF. The CDR3 region has the DNA TGTGCCTGGAGCACCCCGGGACAGGGGTTCTATCAGCCCCAGCATTTT. The full variable domain, with the rest looked up from reference TRBV30 and TRBJ1-5, is SQTIHQWPATLVQPVGSPLSLECTVEGTSNPNLYWYRQAAGRGLQLLFYSVGIGQISSEVPQNLSASRPQDRQFILSSKKLLLSDSGFYLCAWSTPGQGFYQPQHFGDGTRLSIL.

This rearrangement joins TRBV7-8 to TRBJ2-7; D perhaps matches TRBD2 (5 bases). There are 16 residues in the CDR3. With 1 base removed from V and 0 bases from J, the gap between germline ends came to 13 bases. Germline CDR1 and CDR2: SGHVS and FQNEAQ. CDR3 protein: CASSLDAGLSSYEQYF. The CDR3 DNA follows: TGTGCCAGCAGCTTAGATGCGGGCCTCTCCTCCTACGAGCAGTACTTC.

This chain connects TRBV16 to TRBJ2-7; 7 positions agree with TRBD1. Germline assignment: CDR1 KGHSY and CDR2 FQNENV. With 5 bases clipped from V and 0 bases from J, the junction kept 7 bases outside the gene matches. The CDR3 runs 15 residues. CDR3 protein: CASSNLQGYSYEQYF. CDR3 DNA sequence: TGTGCCAGCAGCAACTTACAGGGGTACTCCTACGAGCAGTACTTC. The whole variable domain, filled in from reference TRBV16 and TRBJ2-7, reads GEEVAQTPKHLVRGEGQKAKLYCAPIKGHSYVFWYQQVLKNEFKFLISFQNENVFDETGMPKERFSAKCLPNSPCSLEIQATKLEDSAVYFCASSNLQGYSYEQYFGPGTRLTVT.

This chain connects TRBV5-5 to TRBJ2-7; D may be TRBD1 (6 bases). The CDR3 consists of 14 residues. The V end lost 9 bases, the J end lost 2 bases, and 18 bases lay between the germline ends. Germline assignment: CDR1 SGHKS and CDR2 YYEKEE (reference sequence). This chain's CDR3 is CATTRGFPTYEQYF. The CDR3 region has the DNA TGTGCCACCACGAGGGGGTTCCCCACCTACGAGCAGTACTTC. Using reference TRBV5-5 and TRBJ2-7 for the parts outside the CDR3, the full variable domain is DAGVTQSPTHLIKTRGQQVTLRCSPISGHKSVSWYQQVLGQGPQFIFQYYEKEERGRGNFPDRFSARQFPNYSSELNVNALLLGDSALYLCATTRGFPTYEQYFGPGTRLTVT.

A few counts support this clone. The chain carries TRBV19 and TRBJ2-7; no definite D call. Germline V lookup: CDR1 LNHDA, CDR2 SQIVND (reference sequence). This CDR3 region has 14 residues. V gave up 5 bases and J gave up 3 bases, with 14 bases separating them. CDR3 amino acids: CASSLSGSIYEQYF. Written as DNA, the CDR3 is TGTGCCAGTAGTTTGTCAGGTTCAATCTACGAGCAGTACTTC.

This clone has only one observation. The gene calls are TRBV9 and TRBJ2-3; D perhaps matches TRBD1 (5 bases). The V and J ends lost 4 bases and 2 bases respectively, with 14 bases between them. Per the germline V gene, CDR1 is SGDLS and CDR2 is YYNGEE. The CDR3 has 15 amino acids. The CDR3 loop is CASSMLQGVTDTQYF. The CDR3 DNA is TGTGCCAGCAGCATGCTCCAAGGGGTCACAGATACGCAGTATTTT.